What follows are 27 T cell receptor beta chains derived from one specimen sequenced in a study of T cell changes during pregnancy in multiple sclerosis. Sequencing used immunoSEQ multiplex PCR; TCRdb keeps in-frame clones, though not all of them. The sample lists around 34,000 clones, nearly 90% occurring once. This specimen consisted of CD4+ T cells from peripheral blood mononuclear cells, obtained in the second trimester of pregnancy. Source of these receptors: a female donor with multiple sclerosis, enrolled in a pregnancy study.

The chain is built from TRBV7-2 and TRBJ1-1; 8 bases fit TRBD1. There are 14 residues in the CDR3. The J segment lost 5 bases and the V segment lost 5 bases, leaving 7 bases of the junction unmatched. From germline, CDR1 is SGHTA and CDR2 FQGNSA. The CDR3: CASSVTGGITEAFF. The DNA of the CDR3 is TGTGCCAGCAGCGTTACAGGGGGAATTACTGAAGCTTTCTTT.

This clone was seen only once. The J gene is TRBJ2-1, the V gene TRBV5-4; TRBD2 agrees at 13 bases. Germline V gene sequence: CDR1 SGHNT, CDR2 YYREEE (reference sequence). V dropped 4 bases and J dropped 6; count of bases not matched to a gene: 13. The length of the CDR3 is 18 residues. CDR3 in amino acids: CASSPFPILAGGPNEQFF. CDR3 DNA sequence: TGTGCCAGCAGCCCATTCCCAATACTAGCGGGAGGGCCCAATGAGCAGTTCTTC.

The chain employs TRBV6-1 and TRBJ1-3; D may be TRBD1 (5 bases). The V gene lost 1 base and the J gene lost 0 bases, with 13 bases spanning the gap. Germline assignment: CDR1 MNHNS and CDR2 SASEGT. This CDR3 contains 17 residues. The CDR3 bases are TGTGCCAGCAGTGAAGGATGGGGCACACCCTCTGGAAACACCATATATTTT. This encodes CASSEGWGTPSGNTIYF.

The V call is TRBV5-5, the J call TRBJ2-7; TRBD1 matches at 11 bases. This CDR3 has 15 amino acids. Germline V lookup: CDR1 SGHKS, CDR2 YYEKEE (reference sequence). The J segment lost 7 bases and the V segment lost 1 base, leaving 7 bases of the junction unmatched. The CDR3 spells CASSLPGQGGREQYF. CDR3 DNA sequence: TGTGCCAGCAGCTTGCCGGGACAGGGGGGGAGGGAGCAGTACTTC. Together with reference TRBV5-5 and TRBJ2-7, the CDR3 gives the full variable domain: DAGVTQSPTHLIKTRGQQVTLRCSPISGHKSVSWYQQVLGQGPQFIFQYYEKEERGRGNFPDRFSARQFPNYSSELNVNALLLGDSALYLCASSLPGQGGREQYFGPGTRLTVT.

This clone occurred once. V gene TRBV7-2 combines with J gene TRBJ2-1; 12 bases agree with TRBD2. The ends lost 2 bases at V and 8 bases at J; junction bases unmatched: 10. The CDR3 has 17 amino acids. Germline CDR1 is SGHTA and CDR2 is FQGNSA. CDR3 nucleotide sequence: TGTGCCAGCAGCTTATTTTTGACTAGCGGGAGTCTCGATGAGCAGTTCTTC. This encodes CASSLFLTSGSLDEQFF.

This chain uses TRBV30 with TRBJ2-7; 10 bases match TRBD1. CDR3 size: 18 residues. CDR1 is GTSNPN, CDR2 SVGIG, per germline (reference sequence). The V segment lost 8 bases and the J segment 3 bases; nucleotides outside the gene matches: 22. CDR3 region: CASYRRQGAQGGGYEQYF. CDR3 sequence (DNA): TGTGCCAGCTATCGGAGACAGGGGGCGCAGGGCGGGGGCTACGAGCAGTACTTC.

The chain combines TRBV30 with TRBJ1-3; D is ambiguous. With 7 bases removed from V and 4 bases from J, the gap between germline ends came to 14 bases. This CDR3 region has 13 residues. The germline V gene encodes CDR1 GTSNPN and CDR2 SVGIG (reference sequence). CDR3 sequence: CAYTQFGGNTIYF. CDR3 bases: TGTGCCTACACACAGTTTGGAGGAAACACCATATATTTT. Combining the CDR3 with reference TRBV30 and TRBJ1-3 gives the whole variable domain SQTIHQWPATLVQPVGSPLSLECTVEGTSNPNLYWYRQAAGRGLQLLFYSVGIGQISSEVPQNLSASRPQDRQFILSSKKLLLSDSGFYLCAYTQFGGNTIYFGEGSWLTVV.

This clone was detected once. This sequence joins TRBV10-3 and TRBJ1-2, with TRBD1 identical over 7 bases. The ends lost 7 bases at V and 8 bases at J; junction bases unmatched: 10. Per germline, CDR1 ENHRY and CDR2 SYGVKD. This CDR3 is built from 13 residues. CDR3 nucleotides: TGTGCCATCACCGCTAGGGACAGTAGCGGCTACACCTTC. This codes for CAITARDSSGYTF.

The chain links TRBV4-3 to TRBJ2-2; 8 bases align to TRBD1. CDR1 is LGHNA, CDR2 YSLEER, per germline. V lost 4 bases, J lost 4 bases, and 8 bases stayed unmatched. CDR3 length equals 16 residues. The CDR3 protein is CASSLGQGLATGELFF. The DNA of the CDR3 is TGCGCCAGCAGCCTAGGACAGGGTCTAGCCACCGGGGAGCTGTTTTTT.

This chain joins TRBV19 and TRBJ1-5, with TRBD1 matching over 8 bases. The J segment lost 4 bases and the V segment lost 2 bases, leaving 7 bases of the junction unmatched. CDR3 length: 16 residues. The V gene's germline CDR1 is LNHDA and CDR2 SQIVND (reference sequence). The CDR3 DNA is TGTGCCAGTAGTATATTAGCAGGGGGCGGGAATCAGCCCCAGCATTTT. This gives the protein CASSILAGGGNQPQHF.

This chain uses TRBV19 with TRBJ2-7, with D maybe TRBD2 (7 bases). There are 15 residues in the CDR3. V was clipped by 6 bases and J by 1 base, with 16 bases between them. Germline values: CDR1 LNHDA, CDR2 SQIVND (reference sequence). CDR3 DNA sequence: TGTGCCAGTAGCACCTCTAGCGGACAGTCCTACGAGCAGTACTTC. It encodes CASSTSSGQSYEQYF.

The rearrangement uses TRBV6-5 and TRBJ1-2; unclear D gene. The CDR3 totals 13 residues. With 2 bases removed from V and 3 bases from J, the gap between germline ends came to 7 bases. CDR1 is MNHEY and CDR2 is SVGAGI in the germline V gene. CDR3 protein: CASSYLQDYGYTF. DNA of the CDR3: TGTGCCAGCAGTTACCTGCAGGACTATGGCTACACCTTC.

The chain couples TRBV4-1 to TRBJ2-7, with 11 bases matching TRBD2. The CDR3 totals 15 residues. Germline CDR1 MGHRA, CDR2 YSYEKL. With 2 bases clipped from V and 2 bases from J, the junction kept 2 bases outside the gene matches. The chain's CDR3 is CASSQTSGSPYEQYF. CDR3 bases: TGCGCCAGCAGCCAAACTAGCGGGAGCCCCTACGAGCAGTACTTC.

V is TRBV2 and J is TRBJ2-2, with 12 bases aligning to TRBD2. Germline-derived CDR1 and CDR2 are SNHLY and FYNNEI. The CDR3 totals 16 residues. With 5 bases clipped from V and 7 bases from J, the junction kept 8 bases outside the gene matches. This CDR3 reads CASSRTSGIMGGELFF. CDR3 nucleotide sequence: TGTGCCAGCAGTAGGACTAGCGGGATCATGGGCGGGGAGCTGTTTTTT.

The CDR3 nucleotides read TGCGCCAGCAGCCGGGCCGGGACTAGCGGGACCGGGGAGCTGTTTTTT. It is translated as CASSRAGTSGTGELFF. V gene TRBV4-3 combines with J gene TRBJ2-2; 12 bases fit TRBD2. After removal of 4 bases from V and 5 bases from J, the junction contained 5 bases not matched to a gene. Germline loops: CDR1 LGHNA, CDR2 YSLEER. This CDR3 is built from 16 residues.

The chain carries TRBV19 and TRBJ2-3, with TRBD2 identical over 12 bases. Germline CDR1 LNHDA, CDR2 SQIVND (reference sequence). This CDR3 spans 16 amino acids. V lost 4 bases and J lost 5; bases outside the gene matches: 7. The DNA of the CDR3 is TGTGCCAGTAGTACGAGACTAGCGGGAGTTGGAGATACGCAGTATTTT. Translated: CASSTRLAGVGDTQYF.

This chain links TRBV27 with TRBJ1-5; 8 bases match TRBD1. The J segment lost 0 bases and the V segment lost 6 bases, leaving 7 bases of the junction unmatched. Germline V lookup: CDR1 MNHEY, CDR2 SMNVEV (reference sequence). This CDR3 contains 16 residues. The CDR3 nucleotides are TGTGCCAGCAGACCGTCGGACAGGGATAGCAATCAGCCCCAGCATTTT. It is translated as CASRPSDRDSNQPQHF.

V gene TRBV11-2 combines with J gene TRBJ2-7; the D gene is possibly TRBD1 (8 bases). This CDR3 has 14 amino acids. The V gene's germline CDR1 is SGHAT and CDR2 FQNNGV. V was cut by 3 bases and J by 4 bases, with 13 bases left in between. The CDR3 region has the DNA TGTGCCAGCAGCTTCGGACAGGGACTATACGAGCAGTACTTC. It encodes CASSFGQGLYEQYF.

This sequence joins TRBV5-6 and TRBJ1-1, with no clear D. The V and J ends lost 0 bases and 0 bases respectively, with 9 bases between them. Looked up from germline, CDR1 is SGHDT and CDR2 is YYEEEE. The CDR3 totals 15 residues. This CDR3 is CASSLVLGMNTEAFF. In DNA, the CDR3 is TGTGCCAGCAGCTTGGTACTAGGTATGAACACTGAAGCTTTCTTT.

The chain uses TRBV19 and TRBJ1-4; 8 bases are a match to TRBD1. With 6 bases clipped from V and 5 bases from J, the junction kept 5 bases outside the gene matches. There are 14 residues in the CDR3. The germline gives CDR1 LNHDA, CDR2 SQIVND (reference sequence). CDR3 protein: CASRFDRGNEKLFF. The CDR3, as DNA: TGTGCCAGTAGATTCGACAGGGGAAATGAAAAACTGTTTTTT.

The V and J genes are TRBV6-1 and TRBJ2-3; 7 bases map to TRBD2. The length of the CDR3 is 13 residues. The germline CDR1 and CDR2 sequences are MNHNS and SASEGT. V shed 11 bases, J shed 2 bases, and the junction held 7 bases outside the gene matches. In DNA form, the CDR3 reads TGTGCCGGCGGTCGGGAGGTCACAGATACGCAGTATTTT. The encoded protein is CAGGREVTDTQYF.

This chain's CDR3 is CASSLEGDRGRHTGELFF. CDR3 sequence (DNA): TGCGCCAGCAGCTTGGAAGGGGACAGGGGGCGTCACACCGGGGAGCTGTTTTTT. The J gene is TRBJ2-2, the V gene TRBV5-1, with 12 bases fitting TRBD1. The germline CDR1 and CDR2 sequences are SGHRS and YFSETQ. The CDR3 is 18 amino acids. Trimming at V came to 0 bases and at J to 3 bases, leaving 6 bases not matched to a gene.

The chain links TRBV28 to TRBJ1-5, with 10 positions matching TRBD1. V lost 6 bases to trimming and J lost 6 bases; unmatched junction nucleotides: 8. This CDR3 contains 15 residues. Germline CDR1 MDHEN, CDR2 SYDVKM. The CDR3 region is CASSPGQGGGQPQHF. The CDR3 DNA sequence: TGTGCCAGCAGCCCCGGACAGGGGGGGGGTCAGCCCCAGCATTTT.

A single count supports this clone. For the CDR3, the DNA is TGTGCCAGTAGTACTCAGGGGGCAGGCAAAAACATTCAGTACTTC. Translation gives CASSTQGAGKNIQYF. The chain employs TRBV19 and TRBJ2-4; 8 nucleotides align to TRBD1. Per germline, CDR1 LNHDA and CDR2 SQIVND (reference sequence). J lost 3 bases, V lost 4 bases, and 5 bases had no gene match. The CDR3 sequence is 15 residues long.

J is TRBJ2-5 and V is TRBV19, with TRBD2 matching 11 bases. The CDR3 covers 16 residues. The V gene end was trimmed by 5 bases and the J gene end by 0 bases; junction bases not matched to a gene: 5. Per the germline V gene, CDR1 is LNHDA and CDR2 is SQIVND (reference sequence). CDR3 in DNA: TGTGCCAGTAGTCTGGGACTAGCGGAGTACCAAGAGACCCAGTACTTC. Translation gives CASSLGLAEYQETQYF.

The chain carries TRBV6-5 and TRBJ1-2; tentative D call: TRBD1 (5 bases). The CDR3 is 13 amino acids. Trimming removed 2 bases from V and 3 bases from J, with 7 bases in between. CDR1 MNHEY and CDR2 SVGAGI come from the germline V gene. The CDR3 here is CASSYVRDYGYTF. The DNA of the CDR3 is TGTGCCAGCAGTTACGTCAGGGACTATGGCTACACCTTC.

This chain links TRBV5-1 with TRBJ2-3; perhaps TRBD2 as D (5 bases). CDR1 is SGHRS and CDR2 is YFSETQ in the germline V gene. V was trimmed by 4 bases and J by 5 bases, leaving 14 bases between them. The CDR3 extends over 14 amino acids. The DNA for the CDR3 is TGCGCCAGCAGCCCCGGAGGAATCGGAGATACGCAGTATTTT. It yields the protein CASSPGGIGDTQYF.